This T cell receptor (beta chain) was recovered during a study of blood T cell repertoires in COVID-19. V shed 0 bases, J shed 4 bases, and the junction held 1 base outside the gene matches. The germline CDR1 and CDR2 sequences are SGHKS and YYEKEE (reference sequence). This CDR3 contains 14 residues. In the study's own analysis: Amplifying reference gene primers gave estimates of nucleated cell counts. The protocol was immunoSEQ multiplex PCR, while the TCRdb copy is restricted to in-frame clones and leaves out a portion. V and J calls and clone size come straight from that table; D and trimming were deduced from the DNA. The table includes about 300,000 clones, roughly nine tenths detected once. Individuals aged roughly 18 to 95 years were recruited from roughly 23 US areas. Recovered status in Cohort 3 required two negative PCRs, clearance, or symptom resolution.

This TCR was sampled from a woman in her thirties who had recovered from COVID-19. The chain couples TRBV5-5 to TRBJ1-2, with TRBD1 matching over 9 bases. Input material: PBMCs or T cells enriched from blood (not recorded which). The chain's CDR3 is CASSLEDRGYGYTF. The CDR3 coding sequence is TGTGCCAGCAGCTTGGAGGACAGGGGCTATGGCTACACCTTC.